This T cell receptor (beta chain) is drawn from a study of shared clonotypes between healthy human individuals. Across the whole study: Aged 18 to 49, the donors were two women and three men.

In regard to this clone: Its cognate antigen is unknown.

This CDR3 has 15 residues. The V gene lost 2 bases and the J gene lost 3 bases, with 12 bases spanning the gap. Germline loops: CDR1 SEHNR, CDR2 FQNEAQ (reference sequence). Generated by immunoSEQ multiplex PCR, the TCRdb table keeps only in-frame clones and is missing some. The top ten hold approximately 0.062% of the sample, which has roughly 530,000 clones, 90% to 97% seen once. Study-level findings and limits: Naive subsets tended to show greater estimated richness than memory subsets. Limited genetic and exposure-history diversity came from having few donors.

Participating donors were healthy, HIV-negative adults free of recent acute infections or vaccinations. The gene calls are TRBV7-9 and TRBJ2-3; D is ambiguous. This TCR derives from a woman aged 30 to 39 in good health. The sample comprised naive CD4+ T cells sorted from blood. Indicated subset: CD45RA+ positively selected. CDR3 sequence (DNA): TGTGCCAGCAGCTTAAGACCCGCCACTACAGATACGCAGTATTTT. Translating gives CASSLRPATTDTQYF.